Below are 13 T cell receptor beta chains sequenced from a single sample in a study of somatic mutations in cytotoxic T cells in rheumatoid arthritis. Only in-frame clones appear in the TCRdb table, and some are missing; sequencing was by immunoSEQ multiplex PCR. The data show more than 15,000 clones, more than 65% seen once. The specimen sequenced was CD8+ T cells sorted from blood. These receptors were taken from an adult with rheumatoid arthritis.

V and J are TRBV2 and TRBJ1-2; no clear D gene. This CDR3 contains 15 residues. With 6 bases removed from V and 5 bases from J, the gap between germline ends came to 19 bases. Germline CDR1 and CDR2: SNHLY and FYNNEI. As DNA, the CDR3 is TGTGCCAGCAGGCCTTCCCGTGGGCGCGGGTATGGCTACACCTTC. Protein product: CASRPSRGRGYGYTF.

The V call is TRBV7-8, the J call TRBJ2-5, with TRBD2 matching 7 bases. V gave up 1 base and J gave up 2 bases; unmatched junction bases: 7. Germline CDR1 and CDR2: SGHVS and FQNEAQ. The CDR3 is 16 amino acids. CDR3 amino acids: CASSLEVRGDQETQYF. As DNA, the CDR3 is TGTGCCAGCAGCTTAGAGGTTCGGGGGGATCAAGAGACCCAGTACTTC.

The rearrangement links TRBV4-1 to TRBJ1-5, with D possibly matching TRBD1 (5 bases). CDR3 length equals 16 residues. Trimming stripped 4 bases from V and 5 bases from J, with 18 bases between. CDR1 MGHRA and CDR2 YSYEKL come from the germline V gene. CDR3 in amino acids: CASSPEEYRPDQPQHF. In DNA form, the CDR3 reads TGCGCCAGCAGCCCCGAGGAGTACAGGCCGGATCAGCCCCAGCATTTT.

V and J are TRBV4-1 and TRBJ1-2; the D is unclear. Germline values: CDR1 MGHRA, CDR2 YSYEKL. CDR3 length: 14 residues. Trimming took off 3 bases at V and 0 bases at J, with 8 bases between the two ends. The CDR3 DNA is TGCGCCAGCAGCCATATCCGTGCTAACTATGGCTACACCTTC. It is translated as CASSHIRANYGYTF.

J is TRBJ2-1 and V is TRBV7-6; D is undetermined. V lost 4 bases and J 5 bases, leaving 6 bases between the germline ends. Germline lookup yields CDR1 SGHVS and CDR2 FNYEAQ. The CDR3 is 12 amino acids. The DNA for the CDR3 is TGTGCCAGCAGCTGGAGTAACAATGAGCAGTTCTTC. This gives the protein CASSWSNNEQFF.

The V call is TRBV9, the J call TRBJ2-1, with a weak D call TRBD2 (5 bases). Trimming removed 5 bases from V and 7 bases from J, with 19 bases in between. Germline assignment: CDR1 SGDLS and CDR2 YYNGEE. CDR3 length: 15 residues. CDR3 sequence reads: CASSERRDPANEQFF. The CDR3 bases are TGTGCCAGCAGTGAGCGGAGAGATCCGGCGAATGAGCAGTTCTTC.

The chain has TRBV9 and TRBJ2-2; possible D gene TRBD1, 6 bases. The V end was cut by 3 bases, the J end by 9 bases, with 18 bases between. This CDR3 is built from 15 residues. Germline values: CDR1 SGDLS, CDR2 YYNGEE. CDR3 DNA sequence: TGTGCCAGCAGCGGGAGAACAGGGTCCGCCCGGGAGCTGTTTTTT. Translation: CASSGRTGSARELFF.

V usage is TRBV28 and J usage is TRBJ2-5; 11 positions agree with TRBD2. The trim removed 6 bases at V and 2 bases at J, leaving 8 bases unmatched. The CDR3 extends over 16 amino acids. Germline CDR1 reads MDHEN; CDR2 reads SYDVKM. CDR3 coding DNA: TGTGCCAGCAGCATATCGGTAGCGGGGGGGCAAGAGACCCAGTACTTC. Protein: CASSISVAGGQETQYF.

This clone has only one observation. V is TRBV27 and J is TRBJ1-2; no firm D call. CDR1 is MNHEY, CDR2 SMNVEV, per germline (reference sequence). The ends were cut back, 0 bases at V and 8 bases at J, with 16 bases in the middle. The CDR3 is 15 residues long. The CDR3 sequence is CASSLSVGQSGGYTF. As DNA, the CDR3 is TGTGCCAGCAGTTTATCGGTGGGCCAGAGTGGGGGCTACACCTTC.

This sequence joins TRBV4-2 and TRBJ2-1, with TRBD2 matching over 9 bases. Per the germline V gene, CDR1 is LGHNA and CDR2 is YNFKEQ. With 0 bases clipped from V and 6 bases from J, the junction kept 3 bases outside the gene matches. This CDR3 spans 15 amino acids. CDR3 region: CASSQDQRGVNEQFF. DNA for the CDR3: TGTGCCAGCAGCCAAGATCAGCGGGGGGTCAATGAGCAGTTCTTC.

The J gene is TRBJ2-3, the V gene TRBV5-4; unclear D gene. Germline CDR1 reads SGHNT; CDR2 reads YYREEE (reference sequence). This CDR3 has 17 residues. V lost 4 bases and J lost 5, with 23 bases in between. The CDR3 DNA is TGTGCCAGCAGCCCCATCCCCCCCGGCTCGCGCGGAGATACGCAGTATTTT. This codes for CASSPIPPGSRGDTQYF. The variable domain in full, with the rest retrieved from reference TRBV5-4 and TRBJ2-3, is ETGVTQSPTHLIKTRGQQVTLRCSSQSGHNTVSWYQQALGQGPQFIFQYYREEENGRGNFPPRFSGLQFPNYSSELNVNALELDDSALYLCASSPIPPGSRGDTQYFGPGTRLTVL.

This chain links TRBV19 with TRBJ2-7, with 7 bases that match TRBD1. The ends lost 4 bases at V and 3 bases at J; junction bases unmatched: 3. Germline assignment: CDR1 LNHDA and CDR2 SQIVND (reference sequence). This CDR3 spans 13 amino acids. The CDR3 region is CASSTRDSYEQYF. CDR3 bases: TGTGCCAGTAGTACCCGGGACAGCTACGAGCAGTACTTC.

As to this clone: Germline and junction disagree at one end, which may indicate a read error. This sequence joins TRBV6-1 and TRBJ2-3, with 7 bases fitting TRBD1. The CDR3 loop spans 14 amino acids. Germline assignment: CDR1 MNHNS and CDR2 SASEGT. The CDR3 sequence: CASSEDREIDTQYF. The CDR3 nucleotides read TGTGCCAGCAGCGAAGACAGGGAAATAGATACGCAGTATTTT.